This T cell receptor (beta chain) was captured by sequencing in a study of OX40 agonist ivuxolimab in advanced cancers. Study-wide background: Dose-escalation patients were diagnosed with hepatocellular carcinoma, melanoma, renal cell cancer or head and neck cancer.

TCRdb keeps only in-frame clones here, not all; method: immunoSEQ multiplex PCR. The repertoire consists of about 86,000 clones, with roughly 89% occurring once and the leading ten covering roughly 9.4%. The length of the CDR3 is 19 residues. V lost 5 bases, J lost 3 bases, and 11 bases stayed unmatched. The germline V gene encodes CDR1 MNHEY and CDR2 SMNVEV (reference sequence). The sample consisted of CD4+ or CD8+ T cells sorted from blood, taken in a trial of the OX40 agonist ivuxolimab. The chain couples TRBV27 to TRBJ2-2, with 14 bases matching TRBD2. The TCR originated in an adult with an advanced solid tumor such as melanoma, head and neck, liver or kidney cancer. CDR3 region: CASSVGGTSGRWDTGELFF. The CDR3 nucleotides read TGTGCCAGCAGTGTGGGGGGGACTAGCGGGAGATGGGACACCGGGGAGCTGTTTTTT.